Listed below are T cell receptor beta chains from one sample, sequenced in a study of Ad26.COV2.S vaccination and SARS-CoV-2 variants. Some clones are missing from TCRdb's copy, which holds only in-frame ones; the method was immunoSEQ multiplex PCR. The sample yields fewer than 500,000 clones, 90% seen once. Sequencing was performed on peripheral blood, taken in a trial of Ad26.COV2.S vaccine versus placebo. The receptors were sampled from a person between 18 and 65 years old who received the Ad26.COV2.S COVID-19 vaccine or a placebo. CDR3s leave out the opening cysteine and the closing phenylalanine or tryptophan. The order of the fields is V gene, J gene, CDR3 protein.

TRBV29-1	TRBJ2-1	SVGGIAGESHNEQF
TRBV6-5	TRBJ2-7	ASSLAFPSYEQY
TRBV6-5	TRBJ1-1	ASNQGAGNTEAF
TRBV13	TRBJ1-2	ASSPPSDRVRGYT
TRBV28	TRBJ1-3	ASSAGDRNLKDIY
TRBV30	TRBJ1-5	AWSVQGQGQPQH
TRBV27	TRBJ2-7	ASSFRDIPYEQY
TRBV7-9	TRBJ1-4	ASSLRDRVNEKLF
TRBV9	TRBJ1-1	ASSGQGRTEAF
TRBV7-8	TRBJ1-1	ASSLGAYTHTEAF
TRBV9	TRBJ2-1	ASSVRLGLAGGGYNEQF
TRBV15	TRBJ2-2	ATSSPGRRNTGELF
TRBV6-5	TRBJ2-1	ASSYAIGSANEQF
TRBV4-3	TRBJ1-4	ASSQDVGQANEKLF
TRBV6-6	TRBJ2-5	ASSSRQQETQY
TRBV21-1	TRBJ2-1	ASSKARVAGGGSYNEQF
TRBV4-1	TRBJ1-1	ASSQEWGEAF
TRBV12-3/TRBV12-4	TRBJ2-1	ASTQGVNEQF
TRBV6-2/TRBV6-3	TRBJ2-1	ASSKTGDEQF
TRBV7-9	TRBJ2-1	ASSHPSWLAGVVSNEQF
TRBV6-6	TRBJ1-3	ASSYDRRIGNTIY
TRBV30	TRBJ2-5	AWSPTNQETQY